The next 8 T cell receptor beta chains were all read from a single sample in a study of T cells after yellow fever vaccination. Via MiXCR, TCRdb re-called the 5' RACE reads, giving one row per CDR3 protein. The table shows about 350,000 distinct CDR3 sequences, with roughly 8.6% occurring only once. Sequenced here: PBMCs, sampled more than 35 days after the first yellow fever vaccination. These receptors all stem from a man aged 18-30 years who received the YFV17D yellow fever vaccine.

This clonotype was observed a handful of times. V is TRBV6-1 and J is TRBJ1-1; D gene uncertain. Germline lookup yields CDR1 MNHNS and CDR2 SASEGT. V lost 2 bases, J lost 4 bases, and 11 bases lay in between. The CDR3 runs 14 residues. Here the CDR3 reads CASSEFGSVTEAFF. DNA for the CDR3: TGTGCCAGCAGTGAATTCGGTTCCGTCACTGAAGCTTTCTTT.

The genes are TRBV4-3 and TRBJ2-1; possibly TRBD1 or TRBD2 for D (6 bases each). The CDR3 covers 16 residues. Germline-derived CDR1 and CDR2 are LGHNA and YSLEER. The ends were cut back, 0 bases at V and 7 bases at J, with 16 bases in the middle. For the CDR3, the DNA is TGCGCCAGCAGCCAAGATCGGGGGCCGCCCTTTAATGAGCAGTTCTTC. Amino acids: CASSQDRGPPFNEQFF.

This clonotype was counted only a few times. The chain couples TRBV20-1 to TRBJ1-6; 7 positions agree with TRBD1. Germline V CDR1 and CDR2: DFQATT, SNEGSKA (reference sequence). Trimming removed 1 base from V and 6 bases from J; junction bases left unmatched: 6. This CDR3 spans 15 amino acids. The CDR3 loop reads CSARAGDSTNSPLHF. CDR3 nucleotides: TGCAGTGCTAGAGCGGGGGACAGCACTAATTCACCCCTCCACTTT.

The chain combines TRBV20-1 with TRBJ2-1; perhaps TRBD2 as D (6 bases). Germline V gives CDR1 DFQATT, CDR2 SNEGSKA (reference sequence). V was cut by 5 bases and J by 6 bases, with 14 bases left in between. The CDR3 length is 13 residues. CDR3 sequence: CSAPGGSGNEQFF. CDR3 nucleotides: TGCAGTGCTCCCGGGGGTAGCGGCAATGAGCAGTTCTTC.

In this sample, this clonotype turned up many times. The chain has TRBV20-1 and TRBJ2-3; D not resolved. Germline-derived CDR1 and CDR2 are DFQATT and SNEGSKA (reference sequence). The CDR3 is 11 amino acids. V gave up 7 bases and J gave up 2 bases, with 7 bases separating them. Here the CDR3 DNA reads TGCAGTGGAGGCGACACAGATACGCAGTATTTT. This sequence encodes CSGGDTDTQYF.

V and J are TRBV19 and TRBJ2-1; weak D call: TRBD1 (6 bases). Per germline, CDR1 LNHDA and CDR2 SQIVND (reference sequence). The CDR3 loop spans 14 amino acids. Trimming removed 5 bases at V and 1 base at J, with 9 bases between. CDR3: CASSQGRSYNEQFF. CDR3 coding DNA: TGTGCCAGTAGTCAGGGGCGATCCTACAATGAGCAGTTCTTC.

Many counts were recorded for this clonotype. This chain uses TRBV12-3 or TRBV12-4 with TRBJ1-3, with D possibly matching TRBD1 (5 bases). The CDR3 runs 15 residues. V lost 7 bases and J lost 0, with 13 bases in between. CDR3 loop: CASMGLGSSGNTIYF. CDR3 sequence (DNA): TGTGCCAGCATGGGACTGGGTTCCTCTGGAAACACCATATATTTT.

This chain links TRBV12-3 or TRBV12-4 with TRBJ1-5; D is unclear. The germline V and J ends were trimmed by 3 bases and 6 bases, with 18 bases remaining between them. The CDR3 loop spans 16 amino acids. The CDR3 loop reads CASSFNPAEPSQPQHF. The DNA of the CDR3 is TGTGCCAGCAGTTTTAACCCAGCAGAACCCAGTCAGCCCCAGCATTTT.